A single sample is the source of the 10 T cell receptor beta chains below, sequenced in a study of blood T cell repertoires in COVID-19. The protocol was immunoSEQ multiplex PCR, while the TCRdb copy is restricted to in-frame clones and leaves out a portion. This sample carries about 270,000 clones, 80% to 90% of them seen once, and the ten largest clones take 2% to 3%. Sample: PBMCs or T cells enriched from blood (not recorded which). The receptors stem from a woman between 18 and 30 years old who had recovered from COVID-19.

This sequence joins TRBV9 and TRBJ2-2; the match to TRBD1 covers 7 bases. V lost 1 base and J lost 5; bases outside the gene matches: 8. The CDR3 covers 16 residues. Germline V gene lookup returns CDR1 SGDLS and CDR2 YYNGEE. CDR3 DNA sequence: TGTGCCAGCAGCGTATTAGCACAGGGGTTAACCGGGGAGCTGTTTTTT. Protein product: CASSVLAQGLTGELFF. Using reference TRBV9 and TRBJ2-2 for the parts outside the CDR3, the full variable domain is DSGVTQTPKHLITATGQRVTLRCSPRSGDLSVYWYQQSLDQGLQFLIQYYNGEERAKGNILERFSAQQFPDLHSELNLSSLELGDSALYFCASSVLAQGLTGELFFGEGSRLTVL.

This clone was observed a single time. The genes are TRBV5-1 and TRBJ1-1, with a tentative D call TRBD1 (6 bases). This CDR3 contains 14 residues. Per germline, CDR1 SGHRS and CDR2 YFSETQ. V was shortened by 4 bases and J by 3 bases, with 13 bases between the two germline ends. The CDR3 region is CASSRTGKDTEAFF. Written as DNA, the CDR3 is TGCGCCAGCAGCCGAACAGGGAAGGACACTGAAGCTTTCTTT.

The chain uses TRBV18 and TRBJ1-1, with D perhaps TRBD1 (5 bases). The ends were cut back, 5 bases at V and 0 bases at J, with 10 bases in the middle. CDR3 length equals 14 residues. Germline V gene sequence: CDR1 KGHSH, CDR2 LQKENI. The CDR3 DNA reads TGTGCCAGCTCAGCGGGGGGATTGAACACTGAAGCTTTCTTT. It is translated as CASSAGGLNTEAFF.

V is TRBV11-2 and J is TRBJ1-1, with D tentatively TRBD1 (6 bases). The germline gives CDR1 SGHAT, CDR2 FQNNGV. This CDR3 contains 18 residues. Trimming removed 1 base at V and 5 bases at J, with 23 bases between. The DNA for the CDR3 is TGTGCCAGCAGCTTAGGGGCCCTGTCTGGAGTGGGGGCGACTGAAGCTTTCTTT. Its translation: CASSLGALSGVGATEAFF.

The genes are TRBV6-5 and TRBJ1-1; tentative D call: TRBD1 (5 bases). Deletions cut 7 bases from V and 5 bases from J, with 17 bases between. The CDR3 sequence is 14 residues long. The germline V gene encodes CDR1 MNHEY and CDR2 SVGAGI. CDR3 loop: CASTLRTEGTEAFF. The CDR3 DNA reads TGTGCCAGCACCCTCAGGACGGAGGGGACTGAAGCTTTCTTT.

The rearrangement links TRBV5-5 to TRBJ1-5; D unclear. V was clipped by 7 bases and J by 10 bases, with 12 bases between them. The CDR3 sequence is 11 residues long. Germline values: CDR1 SGHKS, CDR2 YYEKEE (reference sequence). CDR3 protein: CASGWAGPQHF. The CDR3 DNA follows: TGTGCCAGCGGATGGGCGGGACCCCAGCATTTT.

This chain links TRBV6-5 with TRBJ1-6; D may be TRBD1 (5 bases). The CDR3 loop spans 13 amino acids. Germline CDR1 MNHEY, CDR2 SVGAGI. V lost 7 bases and J 7 bases, leaving 11 bases between the germline ends. CDR3 in amino acids: CASNGKGNSPLHF. The CDR3 bases are TGTGCCAGCAACGGAAAGGGGAATTCACCCCTCCACTTT.

V is TRBV30 and J is TRBJ1-5; D call uncertain. Trimming removed 1 base from V and 5 bases from J, with 9 bases in between. This CDR3 contains 13 residues. Germline V CDR1 and CDR2: GTSNPN, SVGIG (reference sequence). CDR3 bases: TGTGCCTGGAGTGACTGGGCCGATCAGCCCCAGCATTTT. Translation gives CAWSDWADQPQHF. Full variable domain (missing parts from reference TRBV30 and TRBJ1-5): SQTIHQWPATLVQPVGSPLSLECTVEGTSNPNLYWYRQAAGRGLQLLFYSVGIGQISSEVPQNLSASRPQDRQFILSSKKLLLSDSGFYLCAWSDWADQPQHFGDGTRLSIL.

A note on this clone: Other DNA variants within this sample encode the same CDR3. The chain employs TRBV12-3 or TRBV12-4 and TRBJ1-1; D possibly corresponds to TRBD1 (6 bases). V was trimmed by 6 bases and J by 1 base, leaving 9 bases between them. The CDR3 loop spans 13 amino acids. The CDR3 nucleotides read TGTGCCAGCAGCCTACAGGGGAACACTGAAGCTTTCTTT. It is translated as CASSLQGNTEAFF.

This clone was detected only once. The genes are TRBV5-1 and TRBJ2-4; tentatively, D is TRBD2 (6 bases). This CDR3 comprises 17 residues. Looked up from germline, CDR1 is SGHRS and CDR2 is YFSETQ. Trimming shortened V by 1 base and J by 3 bases, and 17 bases separated the two germline ends. CDR3 DNA: TGCGCCAGCAGCTTGATACAACCGGGGGTCGACAAAAACATTCAGTACTTC. Translated: CASSLIQPGVDKNIQYF.